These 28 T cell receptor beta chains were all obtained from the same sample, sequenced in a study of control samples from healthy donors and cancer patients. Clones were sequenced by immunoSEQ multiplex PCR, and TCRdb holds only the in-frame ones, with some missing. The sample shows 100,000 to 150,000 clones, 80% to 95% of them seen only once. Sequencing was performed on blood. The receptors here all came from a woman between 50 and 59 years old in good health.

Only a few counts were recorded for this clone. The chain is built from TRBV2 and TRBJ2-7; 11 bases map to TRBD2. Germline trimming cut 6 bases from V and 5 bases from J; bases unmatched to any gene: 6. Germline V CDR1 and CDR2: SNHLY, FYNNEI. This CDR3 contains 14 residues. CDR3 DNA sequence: TGTGCCAGCAGAGCACTAGCGGGAGACCACGAGCAGTACTTC. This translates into CASRALAGDHEQYF.

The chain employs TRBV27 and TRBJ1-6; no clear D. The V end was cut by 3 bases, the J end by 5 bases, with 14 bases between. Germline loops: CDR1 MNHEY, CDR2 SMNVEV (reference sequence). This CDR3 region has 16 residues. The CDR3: CASSFTGFADNSPLHF. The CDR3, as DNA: TGTGCCAGCAGTTTCACGGGGTTCGCGGATAATTCACCCCTCCACTTT.

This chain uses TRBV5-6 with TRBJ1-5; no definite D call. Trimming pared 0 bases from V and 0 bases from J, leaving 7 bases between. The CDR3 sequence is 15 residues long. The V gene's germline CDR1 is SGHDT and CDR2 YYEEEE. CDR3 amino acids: CASSLGPSSNQPQHF. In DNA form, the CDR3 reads TGTGCCAGCAGCTTGGGTCCTAGTAGCAATCAGCCCCAGCATTTT.

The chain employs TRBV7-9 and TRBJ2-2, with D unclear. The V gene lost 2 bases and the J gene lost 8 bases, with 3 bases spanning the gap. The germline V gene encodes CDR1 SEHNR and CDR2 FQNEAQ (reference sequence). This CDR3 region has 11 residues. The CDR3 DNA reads TGTGCCAGCAGCTTAAAGGGGGAGCTGTTTTTT. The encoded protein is CASSLKGELFF.

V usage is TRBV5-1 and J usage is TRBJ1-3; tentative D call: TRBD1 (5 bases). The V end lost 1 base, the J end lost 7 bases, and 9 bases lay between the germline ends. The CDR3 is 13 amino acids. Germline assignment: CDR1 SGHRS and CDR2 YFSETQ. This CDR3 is CASSLTGSNTIYF. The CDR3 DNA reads TGCGCCAGCAGCTTGACAGGTAGCAACACCATATATTTT.

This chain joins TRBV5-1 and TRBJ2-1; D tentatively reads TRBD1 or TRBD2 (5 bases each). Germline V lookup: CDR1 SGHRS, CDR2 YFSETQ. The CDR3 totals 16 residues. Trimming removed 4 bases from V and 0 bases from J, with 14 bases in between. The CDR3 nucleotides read TGCGCCAGCAGCCGGGACGGAATTCTCTCCTACAATGAGCAGTTCTTC. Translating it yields CASSRDGILSYNEQFF.

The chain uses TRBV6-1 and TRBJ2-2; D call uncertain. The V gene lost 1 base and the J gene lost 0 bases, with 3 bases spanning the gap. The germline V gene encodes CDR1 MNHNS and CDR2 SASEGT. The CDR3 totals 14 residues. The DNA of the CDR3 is TGTGCCAGCAGTGAAGGCGCGAACACCGGGGAGCTGTTTTTT. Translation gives CASSEGANTGELFF.

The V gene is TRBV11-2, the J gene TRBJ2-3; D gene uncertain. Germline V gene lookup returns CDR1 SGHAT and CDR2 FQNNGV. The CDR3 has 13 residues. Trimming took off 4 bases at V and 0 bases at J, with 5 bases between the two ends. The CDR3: CASSWSSTDTQYF. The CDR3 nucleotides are TGTGCCAGCAGCTGGTCTAGCACAGATACGCAGTATTTT.

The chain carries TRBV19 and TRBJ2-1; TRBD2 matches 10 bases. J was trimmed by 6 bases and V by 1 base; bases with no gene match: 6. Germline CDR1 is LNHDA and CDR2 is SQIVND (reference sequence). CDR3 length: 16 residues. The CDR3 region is CASSIVSGRASNEQFF. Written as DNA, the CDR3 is TGTGCCAGTAGTATAGTGAGCGGGAGGGCCTCCAATGAGCAGTTCTTC.

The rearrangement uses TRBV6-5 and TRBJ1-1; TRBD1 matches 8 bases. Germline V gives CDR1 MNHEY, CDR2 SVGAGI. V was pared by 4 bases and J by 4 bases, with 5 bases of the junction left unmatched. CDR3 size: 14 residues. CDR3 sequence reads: CASSWTGPSTEAFF. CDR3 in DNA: TGTGCCAGCAGTTGGACAGGGCCCAGCACTGAAGCTTTCTTT.

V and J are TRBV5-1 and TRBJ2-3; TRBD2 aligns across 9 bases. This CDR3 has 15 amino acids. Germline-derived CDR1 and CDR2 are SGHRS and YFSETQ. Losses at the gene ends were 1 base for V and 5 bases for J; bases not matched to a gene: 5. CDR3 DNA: TGCGCCAGCAGCTTGTTAGCGGGAGTAAAAGATACGCAGTATTTT. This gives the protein CASSLLAGVKDTQYF.

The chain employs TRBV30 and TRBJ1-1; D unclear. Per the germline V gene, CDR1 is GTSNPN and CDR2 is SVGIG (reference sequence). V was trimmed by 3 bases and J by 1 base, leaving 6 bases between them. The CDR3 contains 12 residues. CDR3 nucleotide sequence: TGTGCCTGGAGCGCCAGGAACACTGAAGCTTTCTTT. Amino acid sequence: CAWSARNTEAFF.

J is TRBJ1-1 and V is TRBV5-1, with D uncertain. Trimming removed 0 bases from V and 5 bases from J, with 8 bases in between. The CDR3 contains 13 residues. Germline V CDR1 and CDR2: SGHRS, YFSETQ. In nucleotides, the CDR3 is TGCGCCAGCAGCTTGGATTGGGGTACTGAAGCTTTCTTT. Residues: CASSLDWGTEAFF.

CDR3 DNA sequence: TGTGCCAGCAGCCTCCAAGGGGTCAATGAGCAGTTCTTC. Its protein product is CASSLQGVNEQFF. The chain has TRBV6-4 and TRBJ2-1; D is perhaps TRBD1 (5 bases). The germline V and J ends were trimmed by 6 bases and 6 bases, with 12 bases remaining between them. Germline V lookup: CDR1 MRHNA, CDR2 SNTAGT. The CDR3 covers 13 residues.

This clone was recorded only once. This CDR3 is CASSPQGLVGEQYF. CDR3 nucleotide sequence: TGTGCCAGCAGCCCGCAGGGATTAGTGGGAGAGCAGTACTTC. V usage is TRBV4-2 and J usage is TRBJ2-7; the D gene is possibly TRBD1 (5 bases). The V and J ends lost 4 bases and 7 bases respectively, with 17 bases between them. Germline CDR1 LGHNA, CDR2 YNFKEQ. The CDR3 length is 14 residues.

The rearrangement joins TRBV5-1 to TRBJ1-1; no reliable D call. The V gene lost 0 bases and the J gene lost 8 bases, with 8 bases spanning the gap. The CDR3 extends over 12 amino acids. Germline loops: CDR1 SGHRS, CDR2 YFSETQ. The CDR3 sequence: CASSLAGLEAFF. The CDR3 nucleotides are TGCGCCAGCAGCTTGGCGGGATTAGAAGCTTTCTTT.

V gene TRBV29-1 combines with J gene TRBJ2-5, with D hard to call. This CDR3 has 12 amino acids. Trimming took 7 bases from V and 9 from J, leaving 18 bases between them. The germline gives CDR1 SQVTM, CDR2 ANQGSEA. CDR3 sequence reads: CSATGSHTSQYF. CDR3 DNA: TGCAGCGCAACCGGGTCCCATACCTCCCAGTACTTC.

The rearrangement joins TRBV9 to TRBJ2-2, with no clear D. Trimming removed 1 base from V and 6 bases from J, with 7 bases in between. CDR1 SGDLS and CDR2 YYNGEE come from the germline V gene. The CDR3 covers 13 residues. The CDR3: CASSVPPAGELFF. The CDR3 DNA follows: TGTGCCAGCAGCGTACCTCCCGCCGGGGAGCTGTTTTTT. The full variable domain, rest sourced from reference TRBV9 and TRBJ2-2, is DSGVTQTPKHLITATGQRVTLRCSPRSGDLSVYWYQQSLDQGLQFLIQYYNGEERAKGNILERFSAQQFPDLHSELNLSSLELGDSALYFCASSVPPAGELFFGEGSRLTVL.

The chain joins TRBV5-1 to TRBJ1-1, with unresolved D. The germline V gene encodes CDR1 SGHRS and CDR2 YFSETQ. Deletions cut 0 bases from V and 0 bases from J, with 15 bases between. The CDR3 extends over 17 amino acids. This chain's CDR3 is CASSLAAGRQVNTEAFF. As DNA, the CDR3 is TGCGCCAGCAGCTTGGCCGCCGGAAGGCAGGTGAACACTGAAGCTTTCTTT.

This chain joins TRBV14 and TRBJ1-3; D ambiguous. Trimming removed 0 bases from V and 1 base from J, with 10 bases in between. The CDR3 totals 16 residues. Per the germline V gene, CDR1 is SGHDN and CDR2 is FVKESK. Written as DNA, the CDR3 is TGTGCCAGCAGCCAAGAACTCCCTTTATCTGGAAACACCATATATTTT. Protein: CASSQELPLSGNTIYF.

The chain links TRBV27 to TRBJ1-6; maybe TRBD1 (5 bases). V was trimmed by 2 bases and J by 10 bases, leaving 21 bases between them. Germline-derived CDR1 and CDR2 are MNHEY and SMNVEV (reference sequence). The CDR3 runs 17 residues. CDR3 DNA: TGTGCCAGCAGTTTAAGGCCCAACCGGGGCCTAGAATCACCCCTCCACTTT. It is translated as CASSLRPNRGLESPLHF.

CDR3 region: CASRAGQGKNTEAFF. CDR3 in DNA: TGTGCCAGCCGCGCGGGACAGGGGAAAAACACTGAAGCTTTCTTT. The rearrangement joins TRBV19 to TRBJ1-1; 10 nucleotides match TRBD1. The germline V gene encodes CDR1 LNHDA and CDR2 SQIVND (reference sequence). V dropped 9 bases and J dropped 2; count of bases not matched to a gene: 9. This CDR3 is 15 amino acids long.

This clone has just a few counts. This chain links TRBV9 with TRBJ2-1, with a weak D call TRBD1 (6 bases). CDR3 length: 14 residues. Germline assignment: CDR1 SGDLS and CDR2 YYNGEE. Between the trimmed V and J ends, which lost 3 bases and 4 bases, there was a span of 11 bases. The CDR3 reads CASSGGTRYNEQFF. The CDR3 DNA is TGTGCCAGCAGCGGAGGGACAAGGTACAATGAGCAGTTCTTC.

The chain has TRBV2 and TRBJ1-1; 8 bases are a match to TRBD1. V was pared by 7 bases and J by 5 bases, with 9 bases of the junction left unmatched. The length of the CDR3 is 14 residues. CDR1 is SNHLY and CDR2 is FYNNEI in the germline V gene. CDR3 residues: CASTNTGGKTEAFF. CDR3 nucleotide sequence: TGTGCCAGCACCAATACAGGGGGTAAAACTGAAGCTTTCTTT.

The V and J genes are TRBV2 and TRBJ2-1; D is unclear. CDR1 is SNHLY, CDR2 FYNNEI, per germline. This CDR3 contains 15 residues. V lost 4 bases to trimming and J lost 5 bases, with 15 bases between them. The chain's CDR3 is CASSGNGKKNNEQFF. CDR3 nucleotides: TGTGCCAGCAGTGGGAACGGTAAGAAGAACAATGAGCAGTTCTTC.

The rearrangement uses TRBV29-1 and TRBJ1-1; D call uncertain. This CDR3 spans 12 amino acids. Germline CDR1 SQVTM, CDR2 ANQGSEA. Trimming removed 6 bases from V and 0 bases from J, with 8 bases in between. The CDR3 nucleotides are TGCAGCGTCCTGCGGTTGAACACTGAAGCTTTCTTT. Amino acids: CSVLRLNTEAFF.

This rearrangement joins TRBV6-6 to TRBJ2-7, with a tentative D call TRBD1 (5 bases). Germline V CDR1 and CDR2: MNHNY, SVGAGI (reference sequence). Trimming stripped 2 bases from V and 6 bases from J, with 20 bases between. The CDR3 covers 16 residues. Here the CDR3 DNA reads TGTGCCAGCAGTTACGATAATCCAGGGTTGAGTCCCGAGCAGTACTTC. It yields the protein CASSYDNPGLSPEQYF.

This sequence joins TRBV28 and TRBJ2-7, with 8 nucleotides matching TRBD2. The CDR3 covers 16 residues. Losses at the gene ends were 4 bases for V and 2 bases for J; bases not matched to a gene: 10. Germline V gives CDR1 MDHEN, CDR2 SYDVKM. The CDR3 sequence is CASSSGGSGIPYEQYF. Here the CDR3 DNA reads TGTGCCAGCAGTTCGGGGGGGAGCGGGATACCCTACGAGCAGTACTTC.